This T cell receptor beta chain was sequenced in a study of identical twins. Overall study findings and caveats: Twins shared out-of-frame alpha sequences with excess low generation probability.

Template switching created a universal primer site, and the cDNA included unique molecular identifiers. In TCRdb, the 5' RACE reads were re-called with MiXCR into one record per CDR3 protein. The data show hundreds of thousands of distinct CDR3 sequences, approximately 24% seen once. The CDR3 contains 18 residues. Germline CDR1 SGHAT, CDR2 FQNNGV. V dropped 2 bases and J dropped 0 bases, with 14 bases sitting between them. This clonotype was recorded a few times. No antigen is known for it. This sample also belongs to another study, concerning T cells expressing NK-cell markers. That study reports: Restriction of sorting to alpha-beta TCR T cells was accomplished in several experiments using an anti-gamma-delta TCR antibody.

The TCR was taken from a woman aged 18-35 years in good health. J is TRBJ2-6 and V is TRBV11-2; TRBD1 might be the D (6 bases). Sequenced: CD4+ T cells sorted from blood. The CDR3 here is CASSLWLTGFSGANVLTF. The CDR3 DNA sequence: TGTGCCAGCAGCTTATGGCTTACAGGGTTCTCTGGGGCCAACGTCCTGACTTTC.